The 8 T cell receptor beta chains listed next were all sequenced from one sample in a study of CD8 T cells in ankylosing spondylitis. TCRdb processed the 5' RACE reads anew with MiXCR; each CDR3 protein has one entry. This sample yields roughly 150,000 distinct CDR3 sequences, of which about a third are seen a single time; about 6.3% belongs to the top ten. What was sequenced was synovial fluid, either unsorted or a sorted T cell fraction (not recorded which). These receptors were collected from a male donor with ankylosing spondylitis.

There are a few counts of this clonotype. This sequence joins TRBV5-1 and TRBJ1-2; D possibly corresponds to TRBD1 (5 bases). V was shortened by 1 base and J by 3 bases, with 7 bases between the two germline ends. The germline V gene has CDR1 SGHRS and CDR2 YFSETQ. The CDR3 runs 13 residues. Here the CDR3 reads CASSLQGDYGYTF. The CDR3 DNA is TGCGCCAGCAGCTTGCAGGGAGACTATGGCTACACCTTC.

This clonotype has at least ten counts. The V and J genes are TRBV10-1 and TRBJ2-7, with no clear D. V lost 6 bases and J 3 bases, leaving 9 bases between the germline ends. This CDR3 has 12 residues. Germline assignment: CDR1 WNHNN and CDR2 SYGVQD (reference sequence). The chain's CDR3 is CASSVDGYEQYF. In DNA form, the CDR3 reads TGCGCCAGCAGCGTGGACGGCTACGAGCAGTACTTC.

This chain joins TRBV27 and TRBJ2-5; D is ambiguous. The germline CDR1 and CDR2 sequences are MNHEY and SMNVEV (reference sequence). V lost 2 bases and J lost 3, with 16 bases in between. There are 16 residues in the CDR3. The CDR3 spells CASSLNRFMNEETQYF. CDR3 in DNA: TGTGCCAGCAGTTTAAACAGATTCATGAACGAAGAGACCCAGTACTTC.

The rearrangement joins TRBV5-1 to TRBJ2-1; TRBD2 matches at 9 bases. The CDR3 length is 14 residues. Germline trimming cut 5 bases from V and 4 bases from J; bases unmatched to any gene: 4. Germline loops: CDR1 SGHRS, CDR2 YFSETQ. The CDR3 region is CASRRTSEYNEQFF. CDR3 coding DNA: TGCGCCAGCAGAAGGACTAGCGAGTACAATGAGCAGTTCTTC. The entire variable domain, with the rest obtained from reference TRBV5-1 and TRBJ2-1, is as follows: KAGVTQTPRYLIKTRGQQVTLSCSPISGHRSVSWYQQTPGQGLQFLFEYFSETQRNKGNFPGRFSGRQFSNSRSEMNVSTLELGDSALYLCASRRTSEYNEQFFGPGTRLTVL.

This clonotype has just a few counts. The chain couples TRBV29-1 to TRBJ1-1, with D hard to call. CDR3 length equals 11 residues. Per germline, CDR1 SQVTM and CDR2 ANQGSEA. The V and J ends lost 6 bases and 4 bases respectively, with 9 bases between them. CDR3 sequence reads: CSVARATEAFF. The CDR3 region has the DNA TGCAGCGTCGCGAGGGCCACTGAAGCTTTCTTT.

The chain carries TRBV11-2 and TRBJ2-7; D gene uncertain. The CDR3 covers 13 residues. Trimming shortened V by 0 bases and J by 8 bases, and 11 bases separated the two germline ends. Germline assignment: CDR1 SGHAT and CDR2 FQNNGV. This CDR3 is CASSLDGEAKQYF. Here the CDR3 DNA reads TGTGCCAGCAGCTTAGATGGAGAGGCAAAGCAGTACTTC.

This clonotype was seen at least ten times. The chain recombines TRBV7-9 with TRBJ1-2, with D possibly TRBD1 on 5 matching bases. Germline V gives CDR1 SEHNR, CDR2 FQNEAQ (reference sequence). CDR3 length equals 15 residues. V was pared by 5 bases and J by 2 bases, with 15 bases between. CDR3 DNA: TGTGCCAGCAGCCCCGGACATGCCGTAAACTATGGCTACACCTTC. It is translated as CASSPGHAVNYGYTF.

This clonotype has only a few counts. CDR3 bases: TGTGCCAGCTCACCCTACGGGGGCGAGCAGTACTTC. It is translated as CASSPYGGEQYF. The chain couples TRBV18 to TRBJ2-7, with D perhaps TRBD2 (6 bases). In germline, CDR1 is KGHSH, CDR2 LQKENI. CDR3 length: 12 amino acids. Trimming took off 3 bases at V and 6 bases at J, with 9 bases between the two ends.